Each of the 9 T cell receptor beta chains below was sequenced from the same sample in a study of T cells in localized non-small cell lung cancer (dated by TCRdb to 2018 to 2020). Receptor amplification or capture employed the immunoSEQ multiplex PCR assay. Not all clones reach the TCRdb copy of this immuneACCESS table, which keeps in-frame sequences only. Checked studies attribute under half of the gap to unresolved V genes and leave the rest unexplained. In this sample the table shows tens of thousands of clones, roughly 76% of which occur a single time. Jointly, the top ten make up roughly 4.5% of the sample. Here the sequenced sample was PBMCs, taken before any cancer treatment. These receptors originate from a man aged 35 to 69 with stage II lung adenocarcinoma.

This clone was detected a few times. The chain uses TRBV6-1 and TRBJ1-3, with D possibly matching TRBD1 (5 bases). The germline gives CDR1 MNHNS, CDR2 SASEGT. Trimming pared 4 bases from V and 0 bases from J, leaving 16 bases between. This CDR3 contains 17 residues. The CDR3 coding sequence is TGTGCCAGCAGTGCATACAGGACTTCGGGCTCTGGAAACACCATATATTTT. Its protein is CASSAYRTSGSGNTIYF.

As for this clone: One junction end does not reproduce the germline sequence, and a read error may be involved. V usage is TRBV11-2 and J usage is TRBJ2-5, with 9 bases aligning to TRBD2. The CDR3 extends over 15 amino acids. Germline assignment: CDR1 SGHAT and CDR2 FQNNGV. The DNA for the CDR3 is TGTGCCAGCAACTTAGCGGGAGTTGGGCAAGAGACCCAGTACTTC. It codes for CASNLAGVGQETQYF.

V usage is TRBV5-8 and J usage is TRBJ1-2, with D tentatively TRBD1 (6 bases). V gave up 2 bases and J gave up 7 bases, with 9 bases separating them. The CDR3 is 12 residues long. Germline CDR1 is SGHTS and CDR2 is YDEGEE. The CDR3 is CASSFPRGGYTF. The CDR3 DNA sequence: TGTGCCAGCAGCTTCCCCAGGGGTGGCTACACCTTC.

This clone was picked up one time. The chain uses TRBV19 and TRBJ2-7, with 10 bases lining up with TRBD1. Trimming at V came to 8 bases and at J to 3 bases, leaving 4 bases not matched to a gene. The CDR3 covers 13 residues. In germline, CDR1 is LNHDA, CDR2 SQIVND (reference sequence). CDR3 in amino acids: CASGTGDHYEQYF. CDR3 DNA: TGTGCCAGTGGGACAGGGGATCACTACGAGCAGTACTTC.

The sample holds one count of this clone. This sequence joins TRBV29-1 and TRBJ2-1; D may be TRBD2 (6 bases). The CDR3 consists of 15 residues. Trimming stripped 4 bases from V and 0 bases from J, with 13 bases between. Per the germline V gene, CDR1 is SQVTM and CDR2 is ANQGSEA. CDR3 nucleotides: TGCAGCGTTGCAAGCGGACTAAGCTCCTACAATGAGCAGTTCTTC. This encodes CSVASGLSSYNEQFF.

This CDR3 reads CASSPFSGAASTDTQYF. CDR3 nucleotides: TGTGCCAGCAGCCCATTCTCTGGGGCAGCTAGCACAGATACGCAGTATTTT. The rearrangement links TRBV14 to TRBJ2-3; possibly TRBD1 for D (5 bases). CDR3 length: 17 residues. Looked up from germline, CDR1 is SGHDN and CDR2 is FVKESK. Between the trimmed V and J ends, which lost 4 bases and 0 bases, there was a span of 17 bases.

The chain uses TRBV20-1 and TRBJ1-1; D not resolved. The germline V gene encodes CDR1 DFQATT and CDR2 SNEGSKA (reference sequence). The CDR3 spans 10 residues. V was clipped by 6 bases and J by 5 bases, with 7 bases between them. The CDR3 nucleotides are TGCAGTGCCCCCGGGACTGAAGCTTTCTTT. The encoded protein is CSAPGTEAFF.

J is TRBJ2-3 and V is TRBV4-2; the D gene is possibly TRBD2 (5 bases). The CDR3 has 15 residues. The V and J ends lost 0 bases and 3 bases respectively, with 10 bases between them. Germline V gives CDR1 LGHNA, CDR2 YNFKEQ. Here the CDR3 DNA reads TGTGCCAGCAGCCAAGATCGGCTAGCAACAGATACGCAGTATTTT. It encodes CASSQDRLATDTQYF.

The chain combines TRBV18 with TRBJ2-1, with 10 bases fitting TRBD2. The CDR3 has 16 amino acids. Per germline, CDR1 KGHSH and CDR2 LQKENI. J was trimmed by 9 bases and V by 1 base; bases with no gene match: 9. As DNA, the CDR3 is TGTGCCAGCTCACCACAAGCGGGAGGGCCCTCGGGTGAGCAGTTCTTC. Protein product: CASSPQAGGPSGEQFF.